This T cell receptor beta chain was observed in a study of T cell clusters in autoimmune cytopenias (dated 2019 in TCRdb). Regarding the complete study: A median TRB sequencing depth of about 50,000 reads per sample was reached, and a median of about 2,000 distinct TRB clonotypes per sample was obtained. Alongside healthy, CLL and autoimmune hepatitis controls, autoimmune cytopenia patients had their peripheral blood TRB and IGH repertoires sequenced at active disease and again during treatment follow-up. The study was designed to test whether a disease-specific immune repertoire signature usable as a blood-based biomarker is carried by autoimmune cytopenia patients. Paper-wide results and their limitations: TRB repertoire shifts, with less even repertoires observed in secondary cytopenia and CLL, were mostly attributed to lymphoma bias rather than autoimmunity. In the comparison of secondary cytopenia with CLL, no cluster-lack signature showed up, apparently because the dominant lymphoma-associated repertoire masked the signature. GLIPH results suggested that primary autoimmune cytopenia patients were missing physiological T cell clusters, with 51 clusters found only in healthy donors compared with approximately 15 found only in patients. The T cell clusters were defined only in silico, and the functional role of the clusters still needed to be validated experimentally. Compared with active autoimmune hepatitis patients, healthy donors had almost three times as many exclusive TRB clusters, a finding consistent with an autoimmunity-wide signature.

This clonotype qualifies as medium-sized (0.01 to 0.1%) by its frequency, with no count on file. The antigen it recognizes is unknown. Multiplex PCR with a touch-down protocol amplified TRB rearrangements, with the TRB-A and TRB-B primer pools combined in a single tube. Illumina adapters and sample indices were added to the amplicons through two consecutive PCR reactions using Phusion HS II polymerase. The amplicons were purified from gel with the NucleoSpin Gel and PCR Clean-up kit, after which the amplicons were quantified by Qubit and checked for quality on an Agilent 2100 Bioanalyzer. Sequencing of the libraries was done on an Illumina MiSeq with paired-end, single-indexed, 600-cycle runs. On the study's bioinformatics: MiXCR version 2.1.12 with the default MiXCR reference library was used to align and assemble TRB reads. A clone was defined by each unique CDR3 nucleotide sequence, and the analysis included only productive sequences supported by at least two reads. Repertoire diversity was assessed by alpha-parameterized diversity profiles (alpha 0 to 5), including Shannon (alpha 1) and Simpson (alpha 2) indices, computed with an R script. The tcR package was used to compute combinatorial TRB VJ usage, which was then compared between cohorts by principal component analysis with ade4. GLIPH was used to cluster TCRbeta CDR3s in pairs of cohorts matched for age and read depth, and a Wilcoxon test was used to compare cluster frequencies. TCRdb reprocessed the reads into one record per CDR3 protein sequence, lacking DNA. The V and J calls here are based on TCRdb, not the publication. Per the sample table, the count is 3,000 to 4,000 distinct CDR3 sequences. Roughly 14% of the sample is taken by the ten largest.

TRB amplification used around 250 ng of peripheral blood genomic DNA, some 38,000 genome equivalents, per sample. Sequenced input: peripheral blood. The receptor comes from a human donor with an autoimmune cytopenia or autoimmune hepatitis (not recorded which).

The CDR3 region has the sequence CASKASGRGETQYF. Here the chain combines TRBV6-5 and TRBJ2-5; there is no DNA to check the TCRdb D call of TRBD2. The CDR3 sequence holds 14 residues, the cysteine and phenylalanine included. DNA was not recorded. The germline V gene supplies CDR1 MNHEY and CDR2 SVGAGI.